Each of the 22 T cell receptor beta chains below was sequenced from the same sample in a study of beta chain features in type 1 diabetes. Reverse transcribing all isolated RNA meant expressed TCRB transcripts were sequenced. This table comes from immunoSEQ multiplex PCR, and its TCRdb copy is limited to in-frame clones, with some not included. The data contain over 700,000 clones, about a sixth of them singletons. The specimen sequenced was naive CD4+ T cells from blood. The source is a woman aged 18-29 years in good health.

The chain has TRBV7-8 and TRBJ2-1; 12 bases are a match to TRBD2. Germline V CDR1 and CDR2: SGHVS, FQNEAQ. V lost 0 bases and J lost 11; bases outside the gene matches: 2. The CDR3 length is 14 residues. The CDR3 nucleotides read TGTGCCAGCAGCTTAGCCGGACTAGCGGGAAAGCAGTTCTTC. It yields the protein CASSLAGLAGKQFF.

This clone was found a few times. The CDR3 DNA reads TGTGCCAGCAGCTCTCGGACAGCTTTTAGCACAGATACGCAGTATTTT. As protein: CASSSRTAFSTDTQYF. V and J are TRBV7-8 and TRBJ2-3; a weak D match, TRBD1 (6 bases). Germline CDR1 and CDR2: SGHVS and FQNEAQ. The V end was cut by 4 bases, the J end by 0 bases, with 14 bases between. The CDR3 has 16 residues.

The rearrangement links TRBV7-8 to TRBJ2-4; D is ambiguous. V gave up 1 base and J gave up 4 bases, with 14 bases separating them. The CDR3 is 16 amino acids. In germline, CDR1 is SGHVS, CDR2 FQNEAQ. The CDR3 is CASSLEPASVKNIQYF. The CDR3 nucleotides are TGTGCCAGCAGCTTAGAACCGGCGAGCGTGAAAAACATTCAGTACTTC. The entire variable domain, with the rest obtained from reference TRBV7-8 and TRBJ2-4, is as follows: GAGVSQSPRYKVAKRGQDVALRCDPISGHVSLFWYQQALGQGPEFLTYFQNEAQLDKSGLPSDRFFAERPEGSVSTLKIQRTQQEDSAVYLCASSLEPASVKNIQYFGAGTRLSVL.

The rearrangement links TRBV29-1 to TRBJ2-2; 8 bases fit TRBD1. The CDR3 length is 13 residues. V lost 7 bases to trimming and J lost 2 bases; unmatched junction nucleotides: 3. The germline gives CDR1 SQVTM, CDR2 ANQGSEA. The CDR3 spells CSADRGNTGELFF. Here the CDR3 DNA reads TGCAGCGCCGACAGGGGAAACACCGGGGAGCTGTTTTTT.

The chain links TRBV27 to TRBJ2-7, with D unresolved. From germline, CDR1 is MNHEY and CDR2 SMNVEV (reference sequence). This CDR3 comprises 11 residues. With 5 bases removed from V and 4 bases from J, the gap between germline ends came to 6 bases. The CDR3 sequence: CASSDFYEQYF. Written as DNA, the CDR3 is TGTGCCAGCAGTGATTTTTACGAGCAGTACTTC.

This clone was counted a few times. V gene TRBV5-1 combines with J gene TRBJ2-7; possibly TRBD1 for D (6 bases). Trimming took 4 bases from V and 3 from J, leaving 11 bases between them. CDR1 and CDR2 (germline): SGHRS, YFSETQ. The CDR3 runs to 13 residues. The CDR3 nucleotides read TGCGCCAGCAGCCCGGACAGTTTCTACGAGCAGTACTTC. Translation gives CASSPDSFYEQYF.

V and J are TRBV5-6 and TRBJ2-1; D possibly corresponds to TRBD2 (5 bases). Germline V CDR1 and CDR2: SGHDT, YYEEEE. V lost 3 bases to trimming and J lost 1 base, with 11 bases between them. The CDR3 consists of 15 residues. The CDR3 region has the DNA TGTGCCAGCAGCTCCGGGGTTAGGTCCTACAATGAGCAGTTCTTC. This encodes CASSSGVRSYNEQFF.

V and J are TRBV4-2 and TRBJ2-1, with 10 bases that match TRBD2. This CDR3 has 16 residues. CDR1 LGHNA and CDR2 YNFKEQ come from the germline V gene. With V trimmed by 6 bases and J by 10 bases, 15 bases remained unmatched. The CDR3 nucleotides are TGTGCCAGCAGTCGGGCCCTAGCGGGAGCTTTCAACGAGCAGTTCTTC. Translated, it gives CASSRALAGAFNEQFF.

This clone has a handful of counts. The J gene is TRBJ2-7, the V gene TRBV19; D possibly corresponds to TRBD1 (6 bases). CDR1 is LNHDA and CDR2 is SQIVND in the germline V gene (reference sequence). Trimming removed 7 bases at V and 2 bases at J, with 15 bases between. The length of the CDR3 is 14 residues. CDR3 sequence reads: CASIRGGRPYEQYF. CDR3 DNA: TGTGCCAGTATCAGGGGCGGAAGGCCCTACGAGCAGTACTTC. The entire variable domain, with the rest obtained from reference TRBV19 and TRBJ2-7, is as follows: DGGITQSPKYLFRKEGQNVTLSCEQNLNHDAMYWYRQDPGQGLRLIYYSQIVNDFQKGDIAEGYSVSREKKESFPLTVTSAQKNPTAFYLCASIRGGRPYEQYFGPGTRLTVT.

This clone is a singleton in its sample. The rearrangement joins TRBV6-6 to TRBJ2-5; D may correspond to TRBD1 or TRBD2 (5 bases each). The CDR3 has 14 amino acids. Germline-derived CDR1 and CDR2 are MNHNY and SVGAGI (reference sequence). V lost 4 bases, J lost 4 bases, and 13 bases lay in between. The chain's CDR3 is CASSWVGTAETQYF. The CDR3 DNA is TGTGCCAGCAGTTGGGTCGGGACGGCAGAGACCCAGTACTTC.

The chain carries TRBV2 and TRBJ2-1; 10 bases fit TRBD2. V was clipped by 4 bases and J by 6 bases; unmatched bases: 6. Germline CDR1 SNHLY, CDR2 FYNNEI. The CDR3 is 15 amino acids. The CDR3 nucleotides read TGTGCCAGCAGTGTCGAGGCTAGCGGGAGCAATGAGCAGTTCTTC. As protein: CASSVEASGSNEQFF.

The chain recombines TRBV7-2 with TRBJ2-7, with D possibly being TRBD1 or TRBD2 (5 bases each). Germline V gives CDR1 SGHTA, CDR2 FQGNSA. V dropped 5 bases and J dropped 5 bases, with 13 bases sitting between them. The CDR3 is 13 amino acids. In nucleotides, the CDR3 is TGTGCCAGCAGCCCAGGGTGGAGGAACGAGCAGTACTTC. Encoded protein: CASSPGWRNEQYF.

The gene calls are TRBV11-2 and TRBJ1-2; no definite D call. The CDR3 extends over 14 amino acids. V lost 2 bases, J lost 4 bases, and 11 bases lay in between. CDR1 is SGHAT, CDR2 FQNNGV, per germline. The CDR3 loop is CASSLLSRPYGYTF. The CDR3 DNA is TGTGCCAGCAGCTTATTGTCCCGGCCCTATGGCTACACCTTC. Together with reference TRBV11-2 and TRBJ1-2, the CDR3 gives the full variable domain: EAGVAQSPRYKIIEKRQSVAFWCNPISGHATLYWYQQILGQGPKLLIQFQNNGVVDDSQLPKDRFSAERLKGVDSTLKIQPAKLEDSAVYLCASSLLSRPYGYTFGSGTRLTVV.

In its sample, this clone was seen a few times. This chain uses TRBV7-2 with TRBJ2-6; D not certain. Trimming removed 5 bases from V and 1 base from J, with 9 bases in between. This CDR3 is 15 amino acids long. Germline CDR1 and CDR2: SGHTA and FQGNSA. CDR3 nucleotide sequence: TGTGCCAGCAGCAGAGCCCCGTCTGGGGCCAACGTCCTGACTTTC. This gives the protein CASSRAPSGANVLTF.

This sequence joins TRBV14 and TRBJ2-2, with unresolved D. CDR1 and CDR2 from the germline V gene are SGHDN and FVKESK. Trimming stripped 5 bases from V and 0 bases from J, with 10 bases between. The length of the CDR3 is 15 residues. This CDR3 reads CASSGLQANTGELFF. The CDR3, as DNA: TGTGCCAGCAGCGGTCTCCAGGCGAACACCGGGGAGCTGTTTTTT.

This clone was counted a few times. The chain has TRBV19 and TRBJ1-2, with 8 bases lining up with TRBD1. The CDR3 sequence is 19 residues long. Trimming took 9 bases from V and 0 from J; bases not matched to a gene: 21. CDR1 and CDR2 from the germline V gene are LNHDA and SQIVND (reference sequence). In DNA, the CDR3 is TGTGCCAGCACGATTCAAACAAGGGACAGGTTGTTCACTAACTATGGCTACACCTTC. This sequence encodes CASTIQTRDRLFTNYGYTF.

This clone has a handful of counts. V gene TRBV15 combines with J gene TRBJ2-7; D is possibly TRBD1 (6 bases). With 6 bases removed from V and 2 bases from J, the gap between germline ends came to 17 bases. Germline loops: CDR1 LNHNV, CDR2 YYDKDF (reference sequence). CDR3 size: 15 residues. The CDR3 nucleotides are TGTGCCACCAGTCCCCTCAGGGGCCCCGCCTACGAGCAGTACTTC. Translating gives CATSPLRGPAYEQYF.

This clone has just a few counts. The chain uses TRBV7-2 and TRBJ2-5; D might be TRBD1 (6 bases). The ends were cut back, 1 base at V and 5 bases at J, with 14 bases in the middle. Germline CDR1 SGHTA, CDR2 FQGNSA. This CDR3 region has 15 residues. CDR3 sequence (DNA): TGTGCCAGCAGCTTAGGGTACAGGGAGTCGGAGACCCAGTACTTC. Its translation is CASSLGYRESETQYF.

This clone turned up a few times. The CDR3 DNA reads as TGTGCCCTCAAAAATGGCCCAGGGTTTACCGGGGAGCTGTTTTTT. Encoded protein: CALKNGPGFTGELFF. V and J are TRBV10-3 and TRBJ2-2, with D tentatively TRBD1 (5 bases). CDR3 length: 15 amino acids. V shed 11 bases and J shed 5 bases, with 21 bases lying between them. Germline V lookup: CDR1 ENHRY, CDR2 SYGVKD.

This clone was seen only a few times. V usage is TRBV7-9 and J usage is TRBJ2-5, with 12 positions matching TRBD2. The ends lost 5 bases at V and 4 bases at J; junction bases unmatched: 5. CDR3 size: 15 residues. Germline CDR1 is SEHNR and CDR2 is FQNEAQ (reference sequence). CDR3 residues: CASSPTSGRRETQYF. The CDR3 DNA is TGTGCCAGCAGCCCGACTAGCGGGAGAAGAGAGACCCAGTACTTC.

This clone has more than one count but fewer than ten. The same CDR3 is also encoded by other DNA sequences in this sample. The rearrangement uses TRBV7-3 and TRBJ2-7; D is tentatively TRBD1 or TRBD2 (5 bases each). The CDR3 runs to 13 residues. Trimming pared 4 bases from V and 0 bases from J, leaving 7 bases between. Germline loops: CDR1 SGHTA, CDR2 FQGTGA. In DNA form, the CDR3 reads TGTGCCAGCAGCTCCGGGACCTCCTACGAGCAGTACTTC. Translating it yields CASSSGTSYEQYF.

This sequence joins TRBV28 and TRBJ2-7; TRBD2 is a possible D gene (7 bases). The CDR3 is made up of 11 amino acids. Between the trimmed V and J ends, which lost 10 bases and 2 bases, there was a span of 9 bases. Germline loops: CDR1 MDHEN, CDR2 SYDVKM. CDR3 bases: TGTGCCACGGGGGGCCCCTACGAGCAGTACTTC. It yields the protein CATGGPYEQYF.